Reported below is one TCR beta chain. Its specificity is unknown. Deletions cut 6 bases from V and 10 bases from J, with 19 bases between. The CDR3 has 14 amino acids. Germline V gene sequence: CDR1 LNHNV, CDR2 YYDKDF (reference sequence). Quantitative 5'-RACE with molecular barcodes was used to make the TCR beta libraries. Via MiXCR, TCRdb re-called the 5' RACE reads, giving one row per CDR3 protein. Among about 800,000 distinct CDR3 sequences listed, about 11% were seen once. The entry originates in a study of CD8 T cells in ankylosing spondylitis. Findings and limits, study-wide: Disease-linked clones, CD8+, were relatively rare in peripheral blood. Seemingly distinctive of ankylosing spondylitis blood was a TCR beta motif formed by eight highly homologous variants. Matched ankylosing spondylitis synovial fluid reportedly showed significant enrichment of disease-linked clones.

This clonotype originated in a male donor with ankylosing spondylitis. The chain links TRBV15 to TRBJ2-1, with D hard to call. The sample was blood, either unsorted or a sorted T cell fraction (not recorded which). The CDR3 loop is CATRRSPEATEQFF. The CDR3, as DNA: TGTGCCACCAGGAGATCCCCTGAGGCCACGGAGCAGTTCTTC.